The 17 T cell receptor beta chains below all came from one sample that was sequenced in a study of T cell repertoires in cytomegalovirus infection. TCRdb independently ran MiXCR on the reads; one entry per CDR3 protein. Of roughly 87,000 distinct CDR3 sequences listed, approximately 30% were seen once; the top ten hold roughly 70%. No cognate antigen is known for these TCRs. Here the sequenced sample was CD8+ T cells from cultured PBMCs, taken from culture after CMV antigen stimulation. These receptors all come from a human donor in good health (CMV status not recorded). Some clones in this sample may be carry-over from other donors' samples.

The rearrangement uses TRBV7-6 and TRBJ2-1; D might be TRBD1 (6 bases). The germline V and J ends were trimmed by 0 bases and 0 bases, with 12 bases remaining between them. CDR3 size: 17 residues. The V gene's germline CDR1 is SGHVS and CDR2 FNYEAQ. The DNA of the CDR3 is TGTGCCAGCAGCTTAGCGGGTATAGGGGGCTCCTACAATGAGCAGTTCTTC. Protein: CASSLAGIGGSYNEQFF.

J is TRBJ2-5 and V is TRBV11-2; 8 bases match TRBD1. V shed 4 bases and J 4 bases; nucleotides not matched to a gene: 11. This CDR3 comprises 16 residues. Germline values: CDR1 SGHAT, CDR2 FQNNGV. The CDR3 reads CASSSGAGGGGETQYF. In DNA form, the CDR3 reads TGTGCCAGCAGCTCAGGTGCAGGGGGCGGTGGAGAGACCCAGTACTTC. The variable domain in full, completed from reference TRBV11-2 and TRBJ2-5, reads EAGVAQSPRYKIIEKRQSVAFWCNPISGHATLYWYQQILGQGPKLLIQFQNNGVVDDSQLPKDRFSAERLKGVDSTLKIQPAKLEDSAVYLCASSSGAGGGGETQYFGPGTRLLVL.

The V gene is TRBV7-2, the J gene TRBJ2-7; D is perhaps TRBD1 or TRBD2 (6 bases each). CDR3 length: 14 residues. The V gene lost 1 base and the J gene lost 3 bases, with 10 bases spanning the gap. Per germline, CDR1 SGHTA and CDR2 FQGNSA. CDR3 in amino acids: CASSLGGGFYEQYF. The CDR3 region has the DNA TGTGCCAGCAGCTTAGGAGGGGGGTTCTACGAGCAGTACTTC.

Many counts were recorded for this clonotype. J is TRBJ1-1 and V is TRBV7-4; D is undetermined. Trimming left V 3 bases short and J 5 bases short, with 7 bases between. Germline V lookup: CDR1 SGHVT, CDR2 SQSDAQ. The CDR3 is made up of 12 amino acids. The CDR3 DNA reads as TGTGCCAGCAGCTTGTCCGGGACTGAAGCTTTCTTT. Its translation is CASSLSGTEAFF. The full variable domain, with the rest looked up from reference TRBV7-4 and TRBJ1-1, is GAGVSQSPRYKVAKRGRDVALRCDSISGHVTLYWYRQTLGQGSEVLTYSQSDAQRDKSGRPSGRFSAERPERSVSTLKIQRTEQGDSAVYLCASSLSGTEAFFGQGTRLTVV.

The rearrangement links TRBV7-3 to TRBJ1-1, with TRBD1 identical over 8 bases. J gave up 3 bases and V 6 bases, and 6 bases lay outside the gene matches. CDR1 and CDR2 from the germline V gene are SGHTA and FQGTGA. This CDR3 is 14 amino acids long. CDR3 DNA sequence: TGTGCCAGCAGTCCAGGGGGCGCGGACACTGAAGCTTTCTTT. It yields the protein CASSPGGADTEAFF.

This clonotype has just a few counts. This chain uses TRBV7-2 with TRBJ1-4; a possible D gene is TRBD1 (6 bases). The CDR3 sequence is 15 residues long. Germline V gene sequence: CDR1 SGHTA, CDR2 FQGNSA. With 1 base removed from V and 5 bases from J, the gap between germline ends came to 11 bases. The CDR3 DNA reads as TGTGCCAGCAGCTTAGACGGGGGGCGAAATGAAAAACTGTTTTTT. Translation: CASSLDGGRNEKLFF.

This clonotype was recorded at least ten times. This sequence joins TRBV7-2 and TRBJ2-7, with 7 bases aligning to TRBD1. This CDR3 comprises 15 residues. The germline V gene encodes CDR1 SGHTA and CDR2 FQGNSA. J lost 4 bases, V lost 3 bases, and 9 bases had no gene match. CDR3 in amino acids: CASSFFKGAGYEQYF. CDR3 DNA: TGTGCCAGCAGCTTCTTCAAGGGGGCTGGGTACGAGCAGTACTTC.

This clonotype came up a few times. The chain carries TRBV19 and TRBJ1-5; 8 bases align to TRBD1. Germline CDR1 and CDR2: LNHDA and SQIVND (reference sequence). J lost 0 bases, V lost 6 bases, and 7 bases had no gene match. The CDR3 spans 16 residues. The CDR3 DNA reads TGTGCCAGTAGCAGGGGGCACGATATTAGCAATCAGCCCCAGCATTTT. Its protein product is CASSRGHDISNQPQHF.

In this sample, this clonotype turned up a few times. V and J are TRBV7-2 and TRBJ1-2; D might be TRBD1 (5 bases). Germline loops: CDR1 SGHTA, CDR2 FQGNSA. Trimming stripped 1 base from V and 8 bases from J, with 23 bases between. This CDR3 spans 17 amino acids. CDR3 region: CASSLVQLEGQGGGYTF. The CDR3 nucleotides read TGTGCCAGCAGCTTAGTCCAGTTGGAAGGACAAGGAGGCGGCTACACCTTC.

This rearrangement joins TRBV2 to TRBJ2-4; 8 bases match TRBD2. The V segment lost 2 bases and the J segment 0 bases; nucleotides outside the gene matches: 0. The CDR3 extends over 15 amino acids. Germline values: CDR1 SNHLY, CDR2 FYNNEI. The CDR3 nucleotides are TGTGCCAGCAGTGAAAGCGGGGGAGCCAAAAACATTCAGTACTTC. It yields the protein CASSESGGAKNIQYF.

J is TRBJ2-2 and V is TRBV12-3 or TRBV12-4; the D call may be TRBD1 or TRBD2 (6 bases each). V was shortened by 11 bases and J by 0 bases, with 10 bases between the two germline ends. CDR3 length: 13 amino acids. CDR3 loop: CAGGTTNTGELFF. The CDR3 coding sequence is TGTGCCGGGGGGACAACGAACACCGGGGAGCTGTTTTTT.

The V call is TRBV7-6, the J call TRBJ2-1; the D gene could be TRBD1 or TRBD2 (5 bases each). With 5 bases removed from V and 6 bases from J, the gap between germline ends came to 20 bases. The CDR3 spans 16 residues. The germline V gene has CDR1 SGHVS and CDR2 FNYEAQ. This CDR3 is CASSPSIPGRFNEQFF. As DNA, the CDR3 is TGTGCCAGCAGCCCGTCGATCCCGGGACGGTTCAATGAGCAGTTCTTC.

This clonotype was counted at least ten times. V and J are TRBV6-5 and TRBJ1-1, with TRBD1 matching 8 bases. Trimming cost V 2 bases and J 3 bases; bases outside gene matches: 2. CDR3 size: 14 residues. Germline CDR1 reads MNHEY; CDR2 reads SVGAGI. In DNA form, the CDR3 reads TGTGCCAGCAGTTACCCAGGGGGCTACACTGAAGCTTTCTTT. As protein: CASSYPGGYTEAFF.

A single count supports this clonotype. This chain links TRBV28 with TRBJ2-2, with D hard to call. Germline lookup yields CDR1 MDHEN and CDR2 SYDVKM. Trimming took 3 bases from V and 1 from J, leaving 3 bases between them. The CDR3 spans 13 residues. The CDR3 here is CASSFMNTGELFF. The DNA for the CDR3 is TGTGCCAGCAGTTTTATGAACACCGGGGAGCTGTTTTTT.

The gene calls are TRBV28 and TRBJ2-7; 11 nucleotides line up with TRBD2. V lost 5 bases to trimming and J lost 5 bases; unmatched junction nucleotides: 14. The CDR3 length is 17 residues. Germline lookup yields CDR1 MDHEN and CDR2 SYDVKM. Written as DNA, the CDR3 is TGTGCCAGCAGTCACCCCCCTAGACTAGCGGGGATTGACGAGCAGTACTTC. The encoded protein is CASSHPPRLAGIDEQYF.

For this clonotype: The junction departs from germline at one end; a sequencing error may be responsible. This chain uses TRBV28 with TRBJ1-4; the D is unclear. CDR1 and CDR2 from the germline V gene are MDHEN and SYDVKM. This CDR3 comprises 18 residues. The DNA of the CDR3 is TGTGCCAGCAGTTTAGACCCCAGGAGAGAGACAACTAAAGAAAAACTGTTTTTT. Its protein product is CASSLDPRRETTKEKLFF.

The chain employs TRBV7-9 and TRBJ2-3, with D tentatively TRBD1 (5 bases). The germline gives CDR1 SEHNR, CDR2 FQNEAQ (reference sequence). The CDR3 length is 14 residues. V was pared by 3 bases and J by 4 bases, with 11 bases between. The chain's CDR3 is CASSFNSGPDTQYF. The DNA of the CDR3 is TGTGCCAGCAGCTTTAATTCAGGGCCAGATACGCAGTATTTT. Complete variable domain (other parts from reference TRBV7-9 and TRBJ2-3): DTGVSQNPRHKITKRGQNVTFRCDPISEHNRLYWYRQTLGQGPEFLTYFQNEAQLEKSRLLSDRFSAERPKGSFSTLEIQRTEQGDSAMYLCASSFNSGPDTQYFGPGTRLTVL.